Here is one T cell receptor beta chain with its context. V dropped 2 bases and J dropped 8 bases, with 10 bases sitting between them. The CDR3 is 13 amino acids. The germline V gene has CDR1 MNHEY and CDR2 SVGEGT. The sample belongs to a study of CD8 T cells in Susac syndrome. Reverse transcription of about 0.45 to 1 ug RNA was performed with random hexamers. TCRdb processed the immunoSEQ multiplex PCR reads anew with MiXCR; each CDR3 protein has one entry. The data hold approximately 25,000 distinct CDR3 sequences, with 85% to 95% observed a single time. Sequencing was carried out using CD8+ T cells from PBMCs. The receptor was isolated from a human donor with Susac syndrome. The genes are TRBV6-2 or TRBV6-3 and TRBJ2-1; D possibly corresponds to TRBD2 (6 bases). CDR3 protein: CASSYGTWDEQFF. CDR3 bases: TGTGCCAGCAGTTACGGGACTTGGGATGAGCAGTTCTTC.